The source of this TCR beta chain is a study of cytomegalovirus exposure and HLA in healthy donors (dated by TCRdb to about 2017). Background on the whole study: In an earlier analysis of 450 to 750 of the donors, around 290 Gb of sequence data and just under 120 million unique TCR beta sequences from 180 million or so T cells were reported. The study used immunosequencing to profile the T cell repertoires of about 670 subjects and linked those repertoires to cytomegalovirus serostatus. The number of typed donors differed by locus: roughly 629-630 for A, B, C, DRB1 and DQB1; 522 for DQA1; some 590 for DPA1; and about 470 for DPB1. Because of strong linkage in the cohort, a handful of DR-DQ haplotypes were treated as single units for association and clustering. Both class I and class II loci were covered by HLA typing, at four-digit resolution. The study was designed to test whether signatures of past pathogen exposure could be identified by cataloging public T cell receptors. Donor age, sex, ethnicity and CMV serostatus were compiled together with the repertoire data. An earlier analysis of several hundred of the donors used high-throughput TCR beta sequencing to judge whether each TCR beta V gene segment behaved as functional or pseudogenic. A later analysis re-analyzed previously published TCR beta repertoires from about 600 donors and added high-resolution HLA genotyping to study TCR occurrence patterns. The genetic ancestry cluster associated with self-reported Caucasian donors included about 81% of the approximately 430 genotyped donors. All discovery cohort repertoires had been generated using a single sequencing platform. An early release covering about 600 HLA-typed donors comprised 300 to 350 gigabases of sequencing data and around 86 million unique TCR sequences. A later genetic analysis used genome-wide SNP genotypes for about three fifths of the 666 donors, treating that subset as a discovery cohort. The study combined high-throughput TCR immunosequencing, statistical association of individual TCRs with disease status, and machine learning to predict cytomegalovirus infection status. Rather than drawing on any new phenotypic data, the later analysis identified candidate immune exposures from TCR beta sequences and the way those sequences occurred across donors. Along with the approximately 620-subject first cohort, a separate validation cohort of approximately 110 different subjects was used. On average, roughly 240,000 unique TCR beta nucleotide sequences were sequenced per donor among 300 to 500 genotyped donors of the cohort, with roughly a sixth of those sequences being non-productive. Paper-wide results and their limitations: The classifier was reported to diagnose cytomegalovirus status with high specificity and sensitivity in both the original and validation cohorts. In a later genetic analysis, fewer N-insertions in productive TCRs were reported among donors in an Asian-associated ancestry cluster than the roughly 700-donor mean. Several of the top co-occurrence clusters appeared to be linked to parvovirus B19, influenza, CMV and Epstein-Barr virus, according to a later analysis. Roughly uniform sequencing depth across donors was assumed in presence/absence analyses, although this assumption may not hold. Because counts were too low, more than 15 rarely observed V segments, including chromosome 9 orphons, were left out of the earlier analysis of 500 to 650 of the donors. Compared with equally common non-associated chains, HLA-associated TCR beta chains in a later analysis were more clonally expanded and had lower generation probabilities. A cluster of highly shared sequence variants was judged likely to be a technical artifact of the sequencing pipeline. Broadly in line with IMGT annotations, most TCR beta V segments showed up in productive rearrangements about 90% or about 30% of the time in an earlier analysis of under 700 of the donors. A further reported finding was that TCR beta sequences accurately predicted the HLA-A and HLA-B alleles for most subjects in the first cohort. According to a later analysis, TCR association rates differed among HLA loci, with DRB1 alleles showing the most associated TCRs and HLA-C alleles showing the fewest. A later genetic analysis associated a missense DCLRE1C variant with V-gene and J-gene trimming of TCR beta chains, and an independent cohort replicated the association. Some IMGT-functional V segments, including TRBV6-2 and TRBV6-3, could not be told apart with the 87-base-pair reads, so those segments were excluded. The cohort was sequenced for TCR beta chains only, and without alpha or paired-chain data the features that could be detected were limited. In vitro tests confirmed that a few of the cytomegalovirus-associated TCR beta chains recognize cytomegalovirus antigens. Most TCR sequences were observed very rarely across donors, whereas some public TCRs were present in many individuals. Linkage disequilibrium might explain the correlated functional status among segregating V segments, but an unknown experimental factor could not be ruled out. The authors suggested that the approach could potentially be extended to other disease states and immunological phenotypes. For the cohort, immune exposure information was limited to CMV serostatus. Specific HLA alleles were associated with 15,000 to 20,000 TCR beta sequences at a false discovery rate of 0.05 in a later analysis. Because HLA typing was unavailable for some donors at each locus, only the typed subset was used in association tests. When HLA alleles, especially DR and DQ, strongly co-occurred, attributing TCR associations to individual alleles was difficult. A later analysis found that most CMV-associated TCR beta chains appeared HLA-restricted, with HLA associations seemingly driven largely by CMV exposure. In the study, 150 to 200 TCR beta chains were listed as associated with cytomegalovirus.

With regard to this clone: No cognate antigen has been identified for it. No base-level quality is on record; no much larger clone is a single base apart.

The library came from the immunoSEQ multiplex PCR assay. For the multiplex PCR, a mixture combining 60 forward primers for TCR Vbeta segments and 13 reverse primers for TCR Jbeta segments was used. The CDR3 region of rearranged TCR beta genes was amplified from genomic DNA with a multiplex PCR assay. On the Illumina HiSeq System, the amplified TCR beta libraries were sequenced as 87-base-pair reads. Regarding the original processing steps: In a later analysis, roughly 80 million unique TCR beta chains were counted across the 500 to 700 repertoires, and roughly 11 million of these chains were shared by at least two donors. A nearest-neighbor algorithm error-corrected the raw reads and collapsed the reads into unique sequences, merging closely related sequences to remove PCR and sequencing errors. Alignment of CDR3 sequences to IMGT reference sequences was used to assign V, D and J gene segments. Each retained sequence needed at least a six-nucleotide match to both a V gene segment and a J gene segment. Rearrangements were called productive when the CDR3 lacked stop codons and stayed in frame with V and J; all others were non-productive. Following IMGT convention, CDR3 was defined as the stretch from the second conserved V-encoded cysteine to the conserved J-encoded phenylalanine. In an earlier analysis of roughly 580 of the donors, sequences lacking an unambiguous match to a single V gene segment were excluded. An earlier analysis of 550 to 650 of the donors classified V segments as functional when productive rearrangements were above 56.7% and as segregating when the standard deviation between donors was above 5%. A statistical classification framework was developed to diagnose cytomegalovirus status using the catalog of TCR beta chain sequences. In a later analysis, V and J genes were assigned by comparing TCR nucleotide sequences against IMGT/GENE-DB human TR gene sequences. A later analysis assigned CDR3 sequences and most-parsimonious VDJ recombination scenarios with the TCRdist pipeline. In a later analysis, each TCR beta chain was defined by its CDR3 amino acid sequence together with its V-gene family, and reads lacking a unique V-gene family were excluded. A later analysis removed several hundred highly shared, low-generation-probability nucleotide sequences to deal with suspected cross-contamination and a sequencing artifact. A later analysis calculated a clonal expansion index for each public chain from normalized within-repertoire ranks of inferred template counts. In a later analysis, generation probabilities were computed with a VDJ recombination model fitted to out-of-frame rearrangements, and the resulting probabilities were checked against IGoR. In a later analysis, TCR-TCR, TCR-HLA and TCR-CMV co-occurrence was scored with hypergeometric tests, and a repertoire-size bias correction was applied to TCR pairs. False discovery rates were estimated in a later analysis by permuting HLA or CMV assignments 20 times. In a later analysis, co-occurring TCRs were grouped with DBSCAN, and TCRdist sequence similarity was added when clustering was performed within HLA-allele-positive subsets. Co-occurrence clustering excluded repertoires with fewer than 30,000 or more than 120,000 public chains, plus five with anomalous nucleotide sharing. TCRdb's version of the immuneACCESS table is confined to in-frame rearrangements and falls short of the full clone set. An unresolved V gene accounts for under half of the shortfall where checked; the remainder is of unknown origin. V, J and clone size derive from that table, while D and trimming were established from the DNA sequence. This sample has around 99,000 clones in its table, and about 72% of those were observed once. The ten top clones hold roughly 2% of the sample.

Sequences SNHLY (CDR1) and FYNNEI (CDR2) are obtained from the germline V gene. Deletion took 7 bases off V and 2 bases off J, with a span of 15 bases between the germline ends. The CDR3 spans 15 residues, from the cysteine through the phenylalanine. Of all the DNA, just the CDR3 is kept, 45 bases in frame from base 1. The cohort consisted of 650 to 700 healthy bone marrow donors. At the time of sampling, every cohort member was nominally healthy, though immune exposures that went unrecorded were likely present. The donor was CMV seronegative and was included in the group of over 300 seronegative cohort members. Every donor gave a peripheral blood sample, and the peripheral blood mononuclear cells from that sample were used for TCR beta sequencing. Genomic DNA extraction from the blood cell samples was performed with the Qiagen DNeasy Blood Extraction Kit.

Sequencing input: PBMCs. This clonotype was sampled from a man younger than 30 in good health and CMV-seronegative. This chain joins TRBV2 to TRBJ2-1; the D gene is possibly TRBD2, with 6 bases matching. CDR3 protein: CASTGGIPAYNEQFF. The base sequence is TGTGCCAGCACCGGGGGTATTCCGGCCTACAATGAGCAGTTCTTC. Supplemented by the reference TRBV2 and TRBJ2-1 proteins around the CDR3, the complete variable domain is EPEVTQTPSHQVTQMGQEVILRCVPISNHLYFYWYRQILGQKVEFLVSFYNNEISEKSEIFDDQFSVERPDGSNFTLKIRSTKLEDSAMYFCASTGGIPAYNEQFFGPGTRLTVL.